The 17 T cell receptor beta chains below come from one sample, sequenced in a study of STAT5B mutations in CD4+ large granular lymphocyte leukemia. Some clones are missing from TCRdb's copy, which holds only in-frame ones; the method was immunoSEQ multiplex PCR. The sample consists of under 8,500 clones, over 85% of them appearing once. The material sequenced was PBMCs. Receptor source: a woman in her seventies with CD4+ T-cell large granular lymphocyte leukemia.

The rearrangement links TRBV2 to TRBJ2-3, with 10 nucleotides matching TRBD1. The CDR3 consists of 16 residues. CDR1 and CDR2 (germline): SNHLY, FYNNEI. The trim removed 6 bases at V and 1 base at J, leaving 7 bases unmatched. CDR3 sequence reads: CASSVTGGAGTDTQYF. The CDR3 DNA is TGTGCCAGCAGCGTGACAGGGGGCGCGGGCACAGATACGCAGTATTTT.

V usage is TRBV7-3 and J usage is TRBJ2-3; a weak D match, TRBD2 (6 bases). The CDR3 has 15 amino acids. CDR1 is SGHTA and CDR2 is FQGTGA in the germline V gene. Trimming removed 5 bases from V and 4 bases from J, with 16 bases in between. For the CDR3, the DNA is TGTGCCAGCAGCCGGGGACTCCACGCCGCAGATACGCAGTATTTT. Translated: CASSRGLHAADTQYF.

The genes are TRBV19 and TRBJ2-2; D might be TRBD1 (6 bases). V was trimmed by 6 bases and J by 4 bases, leaving 12 bases between them. Germline-derived CDR1 and CDR2 are LNHDA and SQIVND (reference sequence). This CDR3 has 14 amino acids. CDR3 amino acids: CASSQRGSTGELFF. CDR3 nucleotides: TGTGCCAGTAGCCAAAGGGGGAGCACCGGGGAGCTGTTTTTT.

The chain employs TRBV7-2 and TRBJ2-5; TRBD2 agrees at 15 bases. The CDR3 sequence is 16 residues long. The trim removed 4 bases at V and 2 bases at J, leaving 2 bases unmatched. CDR1 is SGHTA and CDR2 is FQGNSA in the germline V gene. The CDR3 region is CASSSGLAGGQETQYF. CDR3 nucleotide sequence: TGTGCCAGCAGCTCCGGACTAGCGGGGGGGCAAGAGACCCAGTACTTC.

The rearrangement links TRBV13 to TRBJ1-5; TRBD1 matches at 7 bases. CDR3 size: 16 residues. Germline CDR1 PRHDT, CDR2 FYEKMQ (reference sequence). Trimming took 0 bases from V and 6 from J; bases not matched to a gene: 8. The DNA for the CDR3 is TGTGCCAGCAGCTTAGGCGTTGTGACAGGGAGTCAGCCCCAGCATTTT. This encodes CASSLGVVTGSQPQHF.

The chain carries TRBV5-4 and TRBJ1-4, with no clear D. Germline V gene data show CDR1 as SGHNT and CDR2 as YYREEE (reference sequence). The length of the CDR3 is 14 residues. The germline V and J ends were trimmed by 4 bases and 1 base, with 8 bases remaining between them. The CDR3 sequence is CASSTTVTNEKLFF. The CDR3 DNA follows: TGTGCCAGCAGCACCACCGTAACTAATGAAAAACTGTTTTTT.

The gene calls are TRBV19 and TRBJ1-5, with 12 nucleotides matching TRBD1. Germline V gives CDR1 LNHDA, CDR2 SQIVND (reference sequence). There are 16 residues in the CDR3. Trimming at V came to 5 bases and at J to 6 bases, leaving 8 bases not matched to a gene. This chain's CDR3 is CASSGPGQGAGQPQHF. The CDR3, as DNA: TGTGCCAGTAGTGGTCCGGGACAGGGGGCAGGTCAGCCCCAGCATTTT.

The chain combines TRBV7-9 with TRBJ2-3, with D possibly being TRBD2 (5 bases). This CDR3 contains 15 residues. In germline, CDR1 is SEHNR, CDR2 FQNEAQ (reference sequence). The V end lost 5 bases, the J end lost 1 base, and 13 bases lay between the germline ends. DNA for the CDR3: TGTGCCAGCAGCCACACTAGGCTCGGCACAGATACGCAGTATTTT. It encodes CASSHTRLGTDTQYF.

The chain joins TRBV5-1 to TRBJ2-7; 11 bases line up with TRBD2. The V segment lost 4 bases and the J segment 4 bases; nucleotides outside the gene matches: 4. The CDR3 length is 14 residues. Germline CDR1 SGHRS, CDR2 YFSETQ. The CDR3 coding sequence is TGCGCCAGCAGCGGTAGCGGGGGGGCATACGAGCAGTACTTC. It codes for CASSGSGGAYEQYF.

The gene calls are TRBV28 and TRBJ2-4, with D possibly TRBD1 on 5 matching bases. Germline CDR1 MDHEN, CDR2 SYDVKM. V lost 2 bases and J lost 8, with 16 bases in between. The CDR3 totals 15 residues. The CDR3 loop reads CASSLTGRDTDIQYF. The CDR3 DNA is TGTGCCAGCAGTTTAACGGGCAGGGATACGGACATTCAGTACTTC.

This clone was picked up a small number of times. This sequence joins TRBV4-2 and TRBJ1-4; weak D call: TRBD1 (5 bases). This CDR3 contains 17 residues. Trimming removed 0 bases from V and 6 bases from J, with 17 bases in between. Germline V gene lookup returns CDR1 LGHNA and CDR2 YNFKEQ. The CDR3 loop reads CASSQDPRRVGDEKLFF. The CDR3 DNA reads as TGTGCCAGCAGCCAAGACCCCCGCAGGGTGGGGGATGAAAAACTGTTTTTT.

J is TRBJ2-6 and V is TRBV4-1; D gene ambiguous. Trimming cost V 4 bases and J 0 bases, with 7 bases left between them. CDR1 is MGHRA and CDR2 is YSYEKL in the germline V gene. The CDR3 spans 15 residues. The CDR3, as DNA: TGCGCCAGCAGCCCCACGGCCTCTGGGGCCAACGTCCTGACTTTC. Its protein is CASSPTASGANVLTF.

The chain employs TRBV15 and TRBJ2-5; D might be TRBD1 or TRBD2, each matching 6 bases. This CDR3 is built from 10 residues. CDR1 LNHNV and CDR2 YYDKDF come from the germline V gene (reference sequence). The CDR3 coding sequence is TGTAAGGGGGGATCGGAGACCCAGTACTTC. Residues: CKGGSETQYF.

As DNA, the CDR3 is TGTGCCAGCAGTTCAGGGGATCGCGTTGAAGCTTTCTTT. Its protein is CASSSGDRVEAFF. V and J are TRBV6-6 and TRBJ1-1; maybe TRBD1 (6 bases). V lost 4 bases and J lost 7, with 13 bases in between. Germline values: CDR1 MNHNY, CDR2 SVGAGI (reference sequence). This CDR3 region has 13 residues.

The chain couples TRBV5-1 to TRBJ1-2; D might be TRBD1 (5 bases). V lost 4 bases and J lost 6, with 22 bases in between. From germline, CDR1 is SGHRS and CDR2 YFSETQ. The CDR3 runs 16 residues. The CDR3 region is CASSTNPGTAPNGYTF. Here the CDR3 DNA reads TGCGCCAGCAGCACAAACCCCGGGACCGCGCCCAATGGCTACACCTTC.

This sequence joins TRBV2 and TRBJ1-2, with a tentative D call TRBD1 (6 bases). V was shortened by 6 bases and J by 0 bases, with 11 bases between the two germline ends. This CDR3 comprises 14 residues. CDR1 is SNHLY and CDR2 is FYNNEI in the germline V gene. CDR3 amino acids: CASSGDKSNYGYTF. The CDR3 nucleotides read TGTGCCAGCAGCGGGGACAAATCTAACTATGGCTACACCTTC.

V and J are TRBV29-1 and TRBJ2-3, with 9 bases that match TRBD2. CDR1 and CDR2 from the germline V gene are SQVTM and ANQGSEA. Germline trimming cut 2 bases from V and 8 bases from J; bases unmatched to any gene: 5. The CDR3 loop spans 13 amino acids. CDR3 residues: CSVETLLAGTQYF. The CDR3 DNA reads TGCAGCGTTGAAACCCTACTAGCGGGTACGCAGTATTTT.